This is a list of T cell receptor beta chains from one sample in a study of blood T cell repertoires in COVID-19. Assay used: immunoSEQ multiplex PCR; TCRdb lists only in-frame clones, some missing. The sample consists of some 250,000 clones, roughly nine tenths of them appearing once. Sample: PBMCs or T cells enriched from blood (not recorded which). The origin of the receptors is a human donor in a cohort exposed to, infected with or recovered from COVID-19 (not recorded which). The donor label of this sample is uncertain. CDR3s include the opening cysteine and the closing phenylalanine or tryptophan. A D gene is named only where the DNA matches it firmly. Not every row has a clone size; where given, it reads once, few, many or a size class.

v_call: TRBV30
j_call: TRBJ1-2
cdr3_length: 14
clone_size: NA
d_call: NA
cdr3_aa: CAWRPTGSSYGYTF
cdr3_nt: TGTGCCTGGAGGCCCACAGGGTCTTCCTATGGCTACACCTTC

v_call: TRBV3-1/TRBV3-2
j_call: TRBJ1-1
cdr3_length: 17
clone_size: NA
d_call: NA
cdr3_aa: CASSLLLQGAMNTEAFF
cdr3_nt: TGTGCCAGCAGCCTTCTCTTACAGGGAGCTATGAACACTGAAGCTTTCTTT

v_call: TRBV6-5
j_call: TRBJ1-5
cdr3_length: 14
clone_size: NA
d_call: TRBD1
cdr3_aa: CASSWTGIGQPQHF
cdr3_nt: TGTGCCAGCAGCTGGACAGGTATCGGTCAGCCCCAGCATTTT

v_call: TRBV27
j_call: TRBJ1-1
cdr3_length: 16
clone_size: NA
d_call: NA
cdr3_aa: CASSSGLTMVGTEAFF
cdr3_nt: TGTGCCAGCAGTTCGGGACTCACCATGGTCGGGACTGAAGCTTTCTTT

v_call: TRBV5-1
j_call: TRBJ2-1
cdr3_length: 16
clone_size: NA
d_call: TRBD1
cdr3_aa: CASSLDRQGFVNEQFF
cdr3_nt: TGCGCCAGCAGCTTGGATCGACAGGGCTTTGTCAATGAGCAGTTCTTC

v_call: TRBV7-3
j_call: TRBJ2-1
cdr3_length: 15
clone_size: NA
d_call: TRBD2
cdr3_aa: CASSKRLAGGNEQFF
cdr3_nt: TGTGCCAGCAGCAAACGACTAGCGGGGGGCAATGAGCAGTTCTTC

v_call: TRBV5-1
j_call: TRBJ2-5
cdr3_length: 15
clone_size: NA
d_call: TRBD2
cdr3_aa: CASSLISGNQETQYF
cdr3_nt: TGCGCCAGCAGCCTAATAAGCGGGAACCAAGAGACCCAGTACTTC

v_call: TRBV18
j_call: TRBJ1-6
cdr3_length: 16
clone_size: NA
d_call: NA
cdr3_aa: CASSPSGNIKNSPLHF
cdr3_nt: TGTGCCAGCTCACCATCGGGGAACATTAAGAATTCACCCCTCCACTTT

v_call: TRBV7-3
j_call: TRBJ2-2
cdr3_length: 14
clone_size: NA
d_call: NA
cdr3_aa: CASGGGLNTGELFF
cdr3_nt: TGTGCCAGCGGAGGGGGCCTGAACACCGGGGAGCTGTTTTTT

v_call: TRBV10-3
j_call: TRBJ2-7
cdr3_length: 14
clone_size: NA
d_call: TRBD1
cdr3_aa: CAISELQGHYEQYF
cdr3_nt: TGTGCCATCAGTGAGTTACAGGGGCACTACGAGCAGTACTTC

v_call: TRBV6-5
j_call: TRBJ1-2
cdr3_length: 13
clone_size: many
d_call: NA
cdr3_aa: CASSTGTNYGYTF
cdr3_nt: TGTGCCAGCAGCACAGGAACTAACTATGGCTACACCTTC

v_call: TRBV6-6
j_call: TRBJ1-4
cdr3_length: 16
clone_size: NA
d_call: NA
cdr3_aa: CASSYADPTGGEKLFF
cdr3_nt: TGTGCCAGCAGTTACGCCGACCCGACGGGCGGGGAAAAACTGTTTTTT

v_call: TRBV4-2
j_call: TRBJ1-3
cdr3_length: 18
clone_size: NA
d_call: NA
cdr3_aa: CASSQGTSGSVSGNTIYF
cdr3_nt: TGTGCCAGCAGCCAAGGGACGTCGGGGAGTGTTTCTGGAAACACCATATATTTT

v_call: TRBV6-5
j_call: TRBJ2-5
cdr3_length: 14
clone_size: NA
d_call: TRBD1
cdr3_aa: CASSYRTGAETQYF
cdr3_nt: TGTGCCAGCAGTTACAGGACAGGTGCGGAGACCCAGTACTTC

v_call: TRBV4-1
j_call: TRBJ1-4
cdr3_length: 16
clone_size: NA
d_call: NA
cdr3_aa: CASSRYLVATNEKLFF
cdr3_nt: TGCGCCAGCAGCCGGTATCTAGTTGCAACTAATGAAAAACTGTTTTTT

v_call: TRBV13
j_call: TRBJ1-2
cdr3_length: 18
clone_size: NA
d_call: TRBD1
cdr3_aa: CASSYTRDRGRGHYGYTF
cdr3_nt: TGTGCCAGCAGCTACACCCGGGACAGGGGGCGTGGGCACTATGGCTACACCTTC

v_call: TRBV11-2
j_call: TRBJ1-4
cdr3_length: 19
clone_size: NA
d_call: TRBD1
cdr3_aa: CASSLLPRRDRGRNEKLFF
cdr3_nt: TGTGCCAGCAGCTTACTCCCCCGCCGGGACAGGGGGCGTAATGAAAAACTGTTTTTT

v_call: TRBV5-1
j_call: TRBJ2-3
cdr3_length: 16
clone_size: NA
d_call: TRBD1
cdr3_aa: CASSFSTGVGTDTQYF
cdr3_nt: TGCGCCAGCAGCTTCTCTACAGGGGTTGGGACAGATACGCAGTATTTT

v_call: TRBV12-3/TRBV12-4
j_call: TRBJ1-2
cdr3_length: 13
clone_size: NA
d_call: TRBD1
cdr3_aa: CASSLYRGHGYTF
cdr3_nt: TGTGCCAGCAGTTTATACAGGGGGCATGGCTACACCTTC

v_call: TRBV7-6
j_call: TRBJ2-2
cdr3_length: 17
clone_size: NA
d_call: TRBD1
cdr3_aa: CASSLSTGEFGAGELFF
cdr3_nt: TGTGCCAGCAGCTTAAGCACAGGGGAATTCGGAGCCGGGGAGCTGTTTTTT

v_call: TRBV11-3
j_call: TRBJ1-1
cdr3_length: 14
clone_size: NA
d_call: TRBD1
cdr3_aa: CASSPTGVNTEAFF
cdr3_nt: TGTGCCAGCAGCCCAACAGGGGTGAACACTGAAGCTTTCTTT

v_call: TRBV30
j_call: TRBJ2-7
cdr3_length: 16
clone_size: NA
d_call: NA
cdr3_aa: CAWSVPGFPSSYEQYF
cdr3_nt: TGTGCCTGGAGTGTACCGGGATTCCCTAGCTCCTACGAGCAGTACTTC

v_call: TRBV11-2
j_call: TRBJ2-1
cdr3_length: 18
clone_size: few
d_call: TRBD1
cdr3_aa: CASSSLRREEDRGNEQFF
cdr3_nt: TGTGCCAGCAGCTCTCTTAGGAGGGAGGAAGACAGGGGCAATGAGCAGTTCTTC

v_call: TRBV12-5
j_call: TRBJ2-2
cdr3_length: 16
clone_size: NA
d_call: TRBD1
cdr3_aa: CASGLQGARGHGELFF
cdr3_nt: TGTGCTAGTGGTCTCCAGGGGGCGCGTGGCCACGGGGAGCTGTTTTTT

v_call: TRBV6-5
j_call: TRBJ2-3
cdr3_length: 15
clone_size: NA
d_call: TRBD1
cdr3_aa: CASSYTTGTTDTQYF
cdr3_nt: TGTGCCAGCAGTTACACGACAGGGACGACAGATACGCAGTATTTT

v_call: TRBV27
j_call: TRBJ2-1
cdr3_length: 16
clone_size: NA
d_call: NA
cdr3_aa: CASSLSEGTSYNEQFF
cdr3_nt: TGTGCCAGCAGTTTATCGGAGGGGACCTCCTACAATGAGCAGTTCTTC

v_call: TRBV6-4
j_call: TRBJ2-1
cdr3_length: 14
clone_size: once
d_call: NA
cdr3_aa: CASRPGHLYNEQFF
cdr3_nt: TGTGCCAGCAGGCCGGGACATCTCTACAATGAGCAGTTCTTC

v_call: TRBV27
j_call: TRBJ2-5
cdr3_length: 13
clone_size: NA
d_call: TRBD1
cdr3_aa: CASSLSLQGALYF
cdr3_nt: TGTGCCAGCAGTTTATCCCTACAGGGGGCCCTCTACTTC

v_call: TRBV27
j_call: TRBJ1-2
cdr3_length: 15
clone_size: NA
d_call: NA
cdr3_aa: CASSAHDTDPYGYTF
cdr3_nt: TGTGCCAGCAGTGCCCACGACACCGATCCCTATGGCTACACCTTC

v_call: TRBV6-2/TRBV6-3
j_call: TRBJ1-2
cdr3_length: 12
clone_size: few
d_call: NA
cdr3_aa: CASSPGFYGYTF
cdr3_nt: TGTGCCAGCAGTCCAGGGTTCTACGGCTACACCTTC

v_call: TRBV7-9
j_call: TRBJ2-5
cdr3_length: 12
clone_size: NA
d_call: NA
cdr3_aa: CASHQAQETQYF
cdr3_nt: TGTGCCAGCCATCAGGCTCAAGAGACCCAGTACTTC

v_call: TRBV7-9
j_call: TRBJ1-3
cdr3_length: 15
clone_size: NA
d_call: TRBD1
cdr3_aa: CASSPTGFSGNTIYF
cdr3_nt: TGTGCCAGCAGCCCGACAGGGTTCTCTGGAAACACCATATATTTT

v_call: TRBV7-8
j_call: TRBJ2-2
cdr3_length: 15
clone_size: NA
d_call: NA
cdr3_aa: CASRSRDLNTGELFF
cdr3_nt: TGTGCCAGCAGGTCGAGGGATCTGAACACCGGGGAGCTGTTTTTT

v_call: TRBV29-1
j_call: TRBJ2-5
cdr3_length: 13
clone_size: NA
d_call: TRBD1
cdr3_aa: CSVRRGRIETQYF
cdr3_nt: TGCAGCGTGCGCAGGGGGCGAATAGAGACCCAGTACTTC

v_call: TRBV7-9
j_call: TRBJ2-3
cdr3_length: 17
clone_size: NA
d_call: NA
cdr3_aa: CASSPGGASLSTDTQYF
cdr3_nt: TGTGCCAGCAGCCCTGGGGGGGCCTCACTTAGCACAGATACGCAGTATTTT

v_call: TRBV2
j_call: TRBJ1-5
cdr3_length: 13
clone_size: once
d_call: NA
cdr3_aa: CASSLGGGKPQHF
cdr3_nt: TGTGCCAGCAGTCTCGGGGGGGGTAAGCCCCAGCATTTT

v_call: TRBV6-2/TRBV6-3
j_call: TRBJ1-5
cdr3_length: 17
clone_size: NA
d_call: NA
cdr3_aa: CASSDPEGGMGVGPQHF
cdr3_nt: TGTGCCAGCAGCGACCCGGAGGGGGGGATGGGAGTTGGGCCCCAGCATTTT

v_call: TRBV29-1
j_call: TRBJ1-1
cdr3_length: 12
clone_size: NA
d_call: TRBD1
cdr3_aa: CSVPPGTGEAFF
cdr3_nt: TGCAGCGTGCCCCCCGGGACAGGGGAAGCTTTCTTT

v_call: TRBV24-1
j_call: TRBJ2-1
cdr3_length: 13
clone_size: NA
d_call: NA
cdr3_aa: CATRESANHEQFF
cdr3_nt: TGTGCCACCAGGGAGAGCGCGAATCATGAGCAGTTCTTC

v_call: TRBV19
j_call: TRBJ1-1
cdr3_length: 11
clone_size: NA
d_call: NA
cdr3_aa: CASSGPGGAFF
cdr3_nt: TGTGCCAGTAGTGGACCGGGGGGAGCTTTCTTT

v_call: TRBV10-3
j_call: TRBJ2-1
cdr3_length: 13
clone_size: NA
d_call: NA
cdr3_aa: CAISDPARNEQFF
cdr3_nt: TGTGCCATCAGTGACCCGGCCAGGAATGAGCAGTTCTTC

v_call: TRBV4-2
j_call: TRBJ2-7
cdr3_length: 18
clone_size: NA
d_call: NA
cdr3_aa: CASSPPRWGGPDSYEQYF
cdr3_nt: TGTGCCAGCAGCCCCCCTAGGTGGGGGGGGCCGGATTCCTACGAGCAGTACTTC

v_call: TRBV18
j_call: TRBJ1-1
cdr3_length: 14
clone_size: few
d_call: NA
cdr3_aa: CASSGDTSNTEAFF
cdr3_nt: TGTGCCAGCTCAGGGGACACCTCGAACACTGAAGCTTTCTTT

v_call: TRBV6-5
j_call: TRBJ1-2
cdr3_length: 14
clone_size: NA
d_call: NA
cdr3_aa: CASSSRQTNYGYTF
cdr3_nt: TGTGCCAGCAGTTCCCGACAGACTAACTATGGCTACACCTTC

v_call: TRBV19
j_call: TRBJ2-7
cdr3_length: 12
clone_size: few
d_call: NA
cdr3_aa: CASSPGQGEQYF
cdr3_nt: TGTGCCAGTAGTCCTGGTCAGGGCGAGCAGTACTTC

v_call: TRBV12-5
j_call: TRBJ2-7
cdr3_length: 13
clone_size: NA
d_call: NA
cdr3_aa: CASGAGGLFEQYF
cdr3_nt: TGTGCTAGTGGCGCGGGCGGACTGTTCGAGCAGTACTTC

v_call: TRBV2
j_call: TRBJ2-2
cdr3_length: 15
clone_size: NA
d_call: TRBD2
cdr3_aa: CATQGILAGTGELFF
cdr3_nt: TGTGCCACCCAGGGGATACTAGCGGGGACCGGGGAGCTGTTTTTT

v_call: TRBV4-1
j_call: TRBJ1-4
cdr3_length: 12
clone_size: NA
d_call: NA
cdr3_aa: CASSQDFSGLFF
cdr3_nt: TGCGCCAGCAGCCAAGATTTCTCAGGATTGTTTTTT

v_call: TRBV11-3
j_call: TRBJ2-2
cdr3_length: 15
clone_size: NA
d_call: TRBD1
cdr3_aa: CASSRTGTKTGELFF
cdr3_nt: TGTGCCAGCAGCCGGACAGGGACAAAAACCGGGGAGCTGTTTTTT

v_call: TRBV5-4
j_call: TRBJ2-7
cdr3_length: 12
clone_size: NA
d_call: NA
cdr3_aa: CASSPGGYEQYF
cdr3_nt: TGTGCCAGCAGCCCGGGCGGGTACGAGCAGTACTTC

v_call: TRBV11-1
j_call: TRBJ1-3
cdr3_length: 14
clone_size: NA
d_call: NA
cdr3_aa: CASSSWGPGNTIYF
cdr3_nt: TGTGCCAGCAGCTCCTGGGGGCCTGGAAACACCATATATTTT

v_call: TRBV27
j_call: TRBJ1-1
cdr3_length: 13
clone_size: NA
d_call: NA
cdr3_aa: CASSLSAGNEAFF
cdr3_nt: TGTGCCAGCAGTTTATCGGCAGGGAATGAGGCTTTCTTT

v_call: TRBV4-1
j_call: TRBJ2-3
cdr3_length: 15
clone_size: NA
d_call: TRBD2
cdr3_aa: CASSSLADSTDTQYF
cdr3_nt: TGCGCCAGCAGCTCCCTAGCGGATAGCACAGATACGCAGTATTTT

v_call: TRBV7-2
j_call: TRBJ1-4
cdr3_length: 15
clone_size: NA
d_call: TRBD1
cdr3_aa: CASSSGTEGNEKLFF
cdr3_nt: TGTGCCAGCAGCTCTGGGACAGAGGGTAATGAAAAACTGTTTTTT

v_call: TRBV5-1
j_call: TRBJ2-7
cdr3_length: 16
clone_size: NA
d_call: TRBD2
cdr3_aa: CASSWTSGGPSYEQYF
cdr3_nt: TGCGCCAGCAGCTGGACTAGCGGGGGTCCCTCCTACGAGCAGTACTTC